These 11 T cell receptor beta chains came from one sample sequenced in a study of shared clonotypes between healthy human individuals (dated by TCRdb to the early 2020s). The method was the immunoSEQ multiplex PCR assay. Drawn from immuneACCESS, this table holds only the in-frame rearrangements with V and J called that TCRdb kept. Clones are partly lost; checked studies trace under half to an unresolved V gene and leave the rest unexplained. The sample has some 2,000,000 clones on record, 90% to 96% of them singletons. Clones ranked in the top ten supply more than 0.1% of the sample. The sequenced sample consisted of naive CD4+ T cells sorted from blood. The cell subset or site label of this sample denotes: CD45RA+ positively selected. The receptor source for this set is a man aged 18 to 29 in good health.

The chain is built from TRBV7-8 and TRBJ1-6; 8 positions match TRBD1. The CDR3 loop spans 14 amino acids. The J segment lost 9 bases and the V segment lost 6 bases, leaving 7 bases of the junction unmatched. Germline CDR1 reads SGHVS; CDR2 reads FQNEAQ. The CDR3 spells CASSQARGPSPLHF. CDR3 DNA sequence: TGTGCCAGCAGTCAGGCCAGGGGGCCTTCACCCCTCCACTTT.

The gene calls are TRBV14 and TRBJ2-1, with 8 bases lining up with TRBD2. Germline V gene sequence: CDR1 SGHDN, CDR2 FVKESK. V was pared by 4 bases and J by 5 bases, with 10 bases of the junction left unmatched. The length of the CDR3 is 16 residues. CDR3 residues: CASSLRWAGGDNEQFF. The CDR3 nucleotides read TGTGCCAGCAGCCTTCGCTGGGCGGGGGGAGACAATGAGCAGTTCTTC. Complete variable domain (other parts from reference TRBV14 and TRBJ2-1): EAGVTQFPSHSVIEKGQTVTLRCDPISGHDNLYWYRRVMGKEIKFLLHFVKESKQDESGMPNNRFLAERTGGTYSTLKVQPAELEDSGVYFCASSLRWAGGDNEQFFGPGTRLTVL.

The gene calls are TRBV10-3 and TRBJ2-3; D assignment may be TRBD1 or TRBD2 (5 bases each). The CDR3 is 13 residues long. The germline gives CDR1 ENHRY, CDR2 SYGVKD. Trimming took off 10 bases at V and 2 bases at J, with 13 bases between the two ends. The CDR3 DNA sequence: TGTGCCACCGGAGTGGGGGTCACAGATACGCAGTATTTT. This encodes CATGVGVTDTQYF.

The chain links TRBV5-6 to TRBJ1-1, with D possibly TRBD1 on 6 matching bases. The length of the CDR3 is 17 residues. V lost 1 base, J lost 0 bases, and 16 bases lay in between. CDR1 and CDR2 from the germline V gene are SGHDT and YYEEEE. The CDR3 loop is CASSLWGQVGLNTEAFF. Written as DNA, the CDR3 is TGTGCCAGCAGCTTGTGGGGGCAGGTAGGCCTGAACACTGAAGCTTTCTTT.

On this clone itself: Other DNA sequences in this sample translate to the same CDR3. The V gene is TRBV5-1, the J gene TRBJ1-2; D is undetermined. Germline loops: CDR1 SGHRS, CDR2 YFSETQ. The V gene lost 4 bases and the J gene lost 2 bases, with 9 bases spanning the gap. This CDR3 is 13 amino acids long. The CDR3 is CASSPDGNYGYTF. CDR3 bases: TGCGCCAGCAGCCCGGACGGAAACTATGGCTACACCTTC.

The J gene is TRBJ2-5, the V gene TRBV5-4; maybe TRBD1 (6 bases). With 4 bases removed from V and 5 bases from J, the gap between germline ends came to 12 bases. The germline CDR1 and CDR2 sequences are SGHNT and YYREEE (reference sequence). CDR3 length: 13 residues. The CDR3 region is CASSRGQRETQYF. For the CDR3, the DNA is TGTGCCAGCAGCAGAGGACAGCGCGAGACCCAGTACTTC.

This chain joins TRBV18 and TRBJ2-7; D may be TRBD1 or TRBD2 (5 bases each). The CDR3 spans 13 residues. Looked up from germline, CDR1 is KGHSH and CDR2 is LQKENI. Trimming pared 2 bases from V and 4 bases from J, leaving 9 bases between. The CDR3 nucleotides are TGTGCCAGCTCACCAGGGACCCAGTACGAGCAGTACTTC. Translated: CASSPGTQYEQYF.

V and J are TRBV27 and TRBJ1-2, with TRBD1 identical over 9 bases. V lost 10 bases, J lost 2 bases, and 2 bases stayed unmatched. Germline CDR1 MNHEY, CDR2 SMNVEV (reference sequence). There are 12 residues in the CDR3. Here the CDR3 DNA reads TGTGCCACCGGGACAGGGAACTATGGCTACACCTTC. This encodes CATGTGNYGYTF.

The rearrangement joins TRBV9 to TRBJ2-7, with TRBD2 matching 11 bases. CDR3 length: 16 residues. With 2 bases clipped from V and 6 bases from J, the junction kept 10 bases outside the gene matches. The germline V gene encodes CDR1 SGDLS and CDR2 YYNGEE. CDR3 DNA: TGTGCCAGCAGCGTCGAATTACTAGCGGGAGAGGCCGAGCAGTACTTC. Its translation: CASSVELLAGEAEQYF.

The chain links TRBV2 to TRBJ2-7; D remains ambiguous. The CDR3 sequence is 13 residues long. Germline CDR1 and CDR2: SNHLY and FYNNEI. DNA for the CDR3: TGTGCCAGCAGTGAAGACAGCTCGGCTCCCAACGTCGTC. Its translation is CASSEDSSAPNVV.

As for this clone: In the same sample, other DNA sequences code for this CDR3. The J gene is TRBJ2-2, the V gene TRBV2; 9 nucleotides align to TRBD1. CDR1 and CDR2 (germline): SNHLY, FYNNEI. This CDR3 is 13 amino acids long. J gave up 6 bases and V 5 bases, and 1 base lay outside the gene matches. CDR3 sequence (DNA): TGTGCCAGCAGTAGGACAGGGGCCGGGGAGCTGTTTTTT. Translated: CASSRTGAGELFF.